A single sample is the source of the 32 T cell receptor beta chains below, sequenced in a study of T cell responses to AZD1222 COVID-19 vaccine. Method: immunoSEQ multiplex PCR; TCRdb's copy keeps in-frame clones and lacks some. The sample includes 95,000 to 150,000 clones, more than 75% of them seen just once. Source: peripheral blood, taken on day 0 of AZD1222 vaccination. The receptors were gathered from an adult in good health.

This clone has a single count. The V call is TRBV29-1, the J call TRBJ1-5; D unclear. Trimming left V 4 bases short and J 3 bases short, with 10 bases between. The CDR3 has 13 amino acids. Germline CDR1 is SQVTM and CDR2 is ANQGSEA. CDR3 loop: CSVGPSPNQPQHF. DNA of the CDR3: TGCAGCGTTGGACCCTCCCCCAATCAGCCCCAGCATTTT.

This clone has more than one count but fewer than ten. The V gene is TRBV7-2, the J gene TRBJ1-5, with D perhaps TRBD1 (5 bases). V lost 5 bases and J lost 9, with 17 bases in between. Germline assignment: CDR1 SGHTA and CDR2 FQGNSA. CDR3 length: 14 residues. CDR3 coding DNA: TGTGCCAGCAGCACGGGGACCCAGGTTAGGCCCCAGCATTTT. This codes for CASSTGTQVRPQHF.

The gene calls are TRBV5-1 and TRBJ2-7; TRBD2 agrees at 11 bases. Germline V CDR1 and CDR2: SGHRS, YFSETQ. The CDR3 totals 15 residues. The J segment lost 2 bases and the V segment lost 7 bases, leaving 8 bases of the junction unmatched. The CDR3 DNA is TGCGCCAGCCGCCGGACTAGCGGGTCCGCCTACGAGCAGTACTTC. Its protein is CASRRTSGSAYEQYF.

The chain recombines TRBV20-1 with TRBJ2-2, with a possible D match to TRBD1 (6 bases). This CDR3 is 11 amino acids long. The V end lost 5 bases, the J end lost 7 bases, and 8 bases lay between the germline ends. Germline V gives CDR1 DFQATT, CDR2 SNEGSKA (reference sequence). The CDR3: CSAQGNGELFF. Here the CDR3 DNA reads TGCAGTGCTCAGGGGAACGGGGAGCTGTTTTTT.

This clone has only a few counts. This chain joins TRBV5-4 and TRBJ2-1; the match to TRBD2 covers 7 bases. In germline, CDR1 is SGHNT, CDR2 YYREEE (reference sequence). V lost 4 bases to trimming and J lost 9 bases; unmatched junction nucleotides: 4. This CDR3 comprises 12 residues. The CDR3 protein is CASSRPSGEQFF. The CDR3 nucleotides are TGTGCCAGCAGCCGTCCTAGCGGTGAGCAGTTCTTC.

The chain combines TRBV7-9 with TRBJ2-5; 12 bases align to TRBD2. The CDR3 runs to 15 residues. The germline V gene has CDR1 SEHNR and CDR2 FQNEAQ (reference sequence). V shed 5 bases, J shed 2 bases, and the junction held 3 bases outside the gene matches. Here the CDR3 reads CASSPLAGGQETQYF. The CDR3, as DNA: TGTGCCAGCAGCCCCCTAGCGGGGGGGCAAGAGACCCAGTACTTC.

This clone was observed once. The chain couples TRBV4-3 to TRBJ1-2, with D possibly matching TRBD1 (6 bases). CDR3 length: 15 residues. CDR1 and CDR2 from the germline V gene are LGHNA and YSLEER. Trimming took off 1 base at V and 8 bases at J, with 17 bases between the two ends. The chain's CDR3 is CASSQATGTRGGYTF. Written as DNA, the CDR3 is TGCGCCAGCAGCCAAGCCACTGGGACAAGAGGGGGCTACACCTTC.

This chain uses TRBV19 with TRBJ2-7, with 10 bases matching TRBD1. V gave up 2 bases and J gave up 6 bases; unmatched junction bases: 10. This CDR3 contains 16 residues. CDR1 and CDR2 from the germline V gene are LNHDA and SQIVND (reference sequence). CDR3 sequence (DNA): TGTGCCAGTAGTATAAGGGCGGGACAGGGGAGGAGCGAGCAGTACTTC. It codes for CASSIRAGQGRSEQYF.

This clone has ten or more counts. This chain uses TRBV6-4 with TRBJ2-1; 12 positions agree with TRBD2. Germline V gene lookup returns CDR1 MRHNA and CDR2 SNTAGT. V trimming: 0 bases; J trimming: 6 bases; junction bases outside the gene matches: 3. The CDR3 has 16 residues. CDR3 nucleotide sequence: TGTGCCAGCAGTGACTCGGCTAGCGGGGGGGCCAATGAGCAGTTCTTC. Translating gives CASSDSASGGANEQFF.

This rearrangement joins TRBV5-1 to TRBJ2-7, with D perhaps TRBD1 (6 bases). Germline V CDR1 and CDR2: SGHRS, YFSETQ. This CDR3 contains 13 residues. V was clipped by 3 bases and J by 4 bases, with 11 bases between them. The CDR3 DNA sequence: TGCGCCAGCAGCTCCGGGACATCGTACGAGCAGTACTTC. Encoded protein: CASSSGTSYEQYF.

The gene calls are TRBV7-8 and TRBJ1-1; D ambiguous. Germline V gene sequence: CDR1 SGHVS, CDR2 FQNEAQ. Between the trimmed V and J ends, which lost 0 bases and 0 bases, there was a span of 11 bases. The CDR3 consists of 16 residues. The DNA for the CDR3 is TGTGCCAGCAGCTTAGCAAAGGCTGATATGAACACTGAAGCTTTCTTT. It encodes CASSLAKADMNTEAFF. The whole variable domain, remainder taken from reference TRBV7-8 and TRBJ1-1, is GAGVSQSPRYKVAKRGQDVALRCDPISGHVSLFWYQQALGQGPEFLTYFQNEAQLDKSGLPSDRFFAERPEGSVSTLKIQRTQQEDSAVYLCASSLAKADMNTEAFFGQGTRLTVV.

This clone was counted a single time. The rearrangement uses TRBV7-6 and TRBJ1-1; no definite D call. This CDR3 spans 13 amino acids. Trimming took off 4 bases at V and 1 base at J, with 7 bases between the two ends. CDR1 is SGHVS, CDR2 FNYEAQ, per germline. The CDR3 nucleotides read TGTGCCAGCAGCTATAAGGAGAACACTGAAGCTTTCTTT. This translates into CASSYKENTEAFF.

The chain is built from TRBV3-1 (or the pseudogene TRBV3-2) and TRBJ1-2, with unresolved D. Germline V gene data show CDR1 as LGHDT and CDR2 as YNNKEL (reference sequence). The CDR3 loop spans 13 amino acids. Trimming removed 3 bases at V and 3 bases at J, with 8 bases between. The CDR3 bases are TGTGCCAGCAGCCATTTGGAGGACTATGGCTACACCTTC. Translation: CASSHLEDYGYTF.

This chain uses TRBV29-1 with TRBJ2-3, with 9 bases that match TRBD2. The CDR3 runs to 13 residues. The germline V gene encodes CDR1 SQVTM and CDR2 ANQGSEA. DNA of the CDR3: TGCGGTATAAGGACTAGCGTGGCAGATACGCAGTATTTT. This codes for CGIRTSVADTQYF.

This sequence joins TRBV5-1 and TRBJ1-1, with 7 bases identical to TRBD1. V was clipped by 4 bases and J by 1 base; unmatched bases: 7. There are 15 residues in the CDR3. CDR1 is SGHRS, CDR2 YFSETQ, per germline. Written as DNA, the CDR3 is TGCGCCAGCAGCAAACAGGGGTCCGCGAACACTGAAGCTTTCTTT. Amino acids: CASSKQGSANTEAFF.

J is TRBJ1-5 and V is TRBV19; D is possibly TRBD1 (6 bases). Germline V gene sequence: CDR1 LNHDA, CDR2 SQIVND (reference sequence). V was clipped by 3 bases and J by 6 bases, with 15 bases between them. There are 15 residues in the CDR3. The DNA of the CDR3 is TGTGCCAGTAGTATTACGGGGGGGCGAGCTCAGCCCCAGCATTTT. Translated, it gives CASSITGGRAQPQHF.

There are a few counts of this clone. The CDR3 coding sequence is TGTGCCAGCAGTCCCCCGATGGGGGCTGGGGGAACCGGGGAGCTGTTTTTT. Translation gives CASSPPMGAGGTGELFF. The chain combines TRBV28 with TRBJ2-2, with TRBD1 as a possible D gene (6 bases). V gave up 5 bases and J gave up 5 bases, with 21 bases separating them. This CDR3 spans 17 amino acids. Germline CDR1 and CDR2: MDHEN and SYDVKM.

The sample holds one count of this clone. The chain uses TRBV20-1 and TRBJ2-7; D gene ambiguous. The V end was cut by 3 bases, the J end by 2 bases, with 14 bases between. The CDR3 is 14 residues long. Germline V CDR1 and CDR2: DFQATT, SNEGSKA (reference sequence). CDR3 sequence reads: CSASDPNRAYEQYF. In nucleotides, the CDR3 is TGCAGTGCTAGTGACCCGAACCGAGCCTACGAGCAGTACTTC.

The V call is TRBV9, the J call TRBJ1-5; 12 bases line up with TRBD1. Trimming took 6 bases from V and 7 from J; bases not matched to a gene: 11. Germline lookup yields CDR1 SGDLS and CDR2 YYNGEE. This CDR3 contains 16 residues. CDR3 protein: CASTIGGQGARQPQHF. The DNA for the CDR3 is TGTGCCAGCACTATTGGGGGACAGGGGGCTCGGCAGCCCCAGCATTTT.

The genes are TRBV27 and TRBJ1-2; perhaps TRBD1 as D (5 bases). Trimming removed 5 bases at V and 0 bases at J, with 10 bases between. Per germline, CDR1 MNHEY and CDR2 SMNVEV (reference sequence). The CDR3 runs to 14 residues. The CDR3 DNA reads TGTGCCAGCAGTCCCGGGGGGACTAACTATGGCTACACCTTC. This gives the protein CASSPGGTNYGYTF.

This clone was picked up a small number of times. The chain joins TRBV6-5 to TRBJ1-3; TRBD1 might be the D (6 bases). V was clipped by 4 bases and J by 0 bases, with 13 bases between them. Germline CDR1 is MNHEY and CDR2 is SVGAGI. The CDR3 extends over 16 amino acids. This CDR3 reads CASSLTDRNSGNTIYF. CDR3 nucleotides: TGTGCCAGCAGTTTAACCGACAGGAACTCTGGAAACACCATATATTTT.

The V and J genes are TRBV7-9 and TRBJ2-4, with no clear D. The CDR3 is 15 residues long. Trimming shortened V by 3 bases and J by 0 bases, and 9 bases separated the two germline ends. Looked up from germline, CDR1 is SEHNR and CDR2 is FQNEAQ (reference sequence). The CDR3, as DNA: TGTGCCAGCAGCTTCACAGACCTAGCCAAAAACATTCAGTACTTC. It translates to CASSFTDLAKNIQYF. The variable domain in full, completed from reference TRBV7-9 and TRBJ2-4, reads DTGVSQNPRHKITKRGQNVTFRCDPISEHNRLYWYRQTLGQGPEFLTYFQNEAQLEKSRLLSDRFSAERPKGSFSTLEIQRTEQGDSAMYLCASSFTDLAKNIQYFGAGTRLSVL.

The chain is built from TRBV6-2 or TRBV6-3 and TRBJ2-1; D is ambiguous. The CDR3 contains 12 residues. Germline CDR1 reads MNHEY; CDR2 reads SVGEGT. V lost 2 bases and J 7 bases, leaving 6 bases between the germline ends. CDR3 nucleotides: TGTGCCAGCAGTTACCGGAGTAATGAGCAGTTCTTC. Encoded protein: CASSYRSNEQFF.

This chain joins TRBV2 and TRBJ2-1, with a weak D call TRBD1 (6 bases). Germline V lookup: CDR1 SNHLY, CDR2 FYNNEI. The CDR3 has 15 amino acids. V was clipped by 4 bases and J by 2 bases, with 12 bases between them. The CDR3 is CASSGTADTYNEQFF. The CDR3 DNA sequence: TGTGCCAGCAGTGGGACAGCCGACACCTACAATGAGCAGTTCTTC.

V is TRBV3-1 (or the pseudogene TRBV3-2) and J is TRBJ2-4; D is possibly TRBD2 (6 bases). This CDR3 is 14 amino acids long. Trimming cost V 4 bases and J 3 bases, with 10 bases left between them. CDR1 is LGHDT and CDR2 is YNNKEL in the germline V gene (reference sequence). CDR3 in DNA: TGTGCCAGCAGCCTTCGGACTAACAAAAACATTCAGTACTTC. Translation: CASSLRTNKNIQYF.

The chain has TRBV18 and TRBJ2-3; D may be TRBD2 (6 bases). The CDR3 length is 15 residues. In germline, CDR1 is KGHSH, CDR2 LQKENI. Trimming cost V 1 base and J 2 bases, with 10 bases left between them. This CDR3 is CASSPLSGDTDTQYF. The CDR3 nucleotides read TGTGCCAGCTCACCACTTAGCGGAGACACAGATACGCAGTATTTT.

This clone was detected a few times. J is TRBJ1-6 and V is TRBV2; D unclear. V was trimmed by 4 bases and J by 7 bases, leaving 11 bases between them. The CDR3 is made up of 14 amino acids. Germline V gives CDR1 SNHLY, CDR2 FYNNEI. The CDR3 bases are TGTGCCAGCAGTGGACAAAAAGGCAATTCACCCCTCCACTTT. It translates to CASSGQKGNSPLHF.

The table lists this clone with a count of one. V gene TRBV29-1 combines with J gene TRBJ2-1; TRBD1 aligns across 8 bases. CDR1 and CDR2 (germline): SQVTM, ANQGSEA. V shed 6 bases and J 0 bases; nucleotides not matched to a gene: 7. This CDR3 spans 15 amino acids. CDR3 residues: CSVEQGVSSYNEQFF. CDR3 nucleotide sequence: TGCAGCGTCGAACAGGGGGTGAGCTCCTACAATGAGCAGTTCTTC.

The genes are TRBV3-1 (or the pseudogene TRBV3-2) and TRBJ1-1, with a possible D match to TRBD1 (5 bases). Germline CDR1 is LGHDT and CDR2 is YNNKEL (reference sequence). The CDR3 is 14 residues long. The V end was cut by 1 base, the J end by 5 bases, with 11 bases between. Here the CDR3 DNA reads TGTGCCAGCAGCCAAGGCGGGGGGAAGACTGAAGCTTTCTTT. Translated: CASSQGGGKTEAFF.

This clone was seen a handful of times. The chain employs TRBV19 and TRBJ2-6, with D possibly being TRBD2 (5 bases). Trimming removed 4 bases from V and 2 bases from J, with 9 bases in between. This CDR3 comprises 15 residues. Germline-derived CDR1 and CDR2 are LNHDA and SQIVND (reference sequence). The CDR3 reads CASSKRATGANVLTF. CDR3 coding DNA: TGTGCCAGTAGTAAGAGGGCGACTGGGGCCAACGTCCTGACTTTC.

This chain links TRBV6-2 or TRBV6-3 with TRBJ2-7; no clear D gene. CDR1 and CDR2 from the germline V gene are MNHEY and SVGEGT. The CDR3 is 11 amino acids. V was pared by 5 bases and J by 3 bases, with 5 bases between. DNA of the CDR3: TGTGCCAGCAGTCAAATCTACGAGCAGTACTTC. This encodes CASSQIYEQYF.

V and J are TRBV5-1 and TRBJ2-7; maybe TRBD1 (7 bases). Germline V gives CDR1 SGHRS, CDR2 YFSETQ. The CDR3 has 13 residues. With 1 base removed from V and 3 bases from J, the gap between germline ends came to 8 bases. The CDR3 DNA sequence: TGCGCCAGCAGCTTGCAGGGGGGCTACGAGCAGTACTTC. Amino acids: CASSLQGGYEQYF.